Listed below are T cell receptor beta chains from one sample, sequenced in a study of spatial heterogeneity in lung cancer. TCRdb reprocessed the 5' RACE reads with MiXCR, giving one entry per CDR3 protein. The sample has more than 65,000 distinct CDR3 sequences; roughly 8% are singletons. The specimen was PBMCs, collected at surgery. The receptor set was obtained from a male donor with early-stage non-small cell lung cancer. The CDR3 runs from the conserved cysteine through the conserved F or W. D genes are given only for firm matches.

v_call d_call cdr3_aa
TRBV18 - CASSPIRVSTGELFF
TRBV30 - CAFTKGPANVLTF
TRBV7-2 TRBD1 CASSAGTVGNQPQHF
TRBV6-1 - CASSEVDSTPNYGYTF
TRBV9 - CASSVSISSYNEQFF
TRBV6-2/TRBV6-3 TRBD2 CASSTPAGRDFADTQYF
TRBV7-2 - CASRLMGVGYTF
TRBV25-1 - CASSESVIGPSSYEQYF
TRBV6-1 - CASKYRQETQYF
TRBV6-5 - CASSAGSSPGGYTF
TRBV7-3 - CASSLRIADPMNTGELFF
TRBV27 - CASSWSLPPGELFF
TRBV7-9 - CASSPSGKNQPQHF
TRBV29-1 - CSVKELNEKLFF
TRBV7-2 - CASSQNRGGQETQYF
TRBV5-6 - CASSLVARSGNTIYF
TRBV24-1 TRBD2 CATSDSIISGSTNTQYF
TRBV11-2 - CASSFSGTTQETQYF
TRBV29-1 - CSHSTDTQYF
TRBV10-3 - CAINAKGRTSTDTQYF